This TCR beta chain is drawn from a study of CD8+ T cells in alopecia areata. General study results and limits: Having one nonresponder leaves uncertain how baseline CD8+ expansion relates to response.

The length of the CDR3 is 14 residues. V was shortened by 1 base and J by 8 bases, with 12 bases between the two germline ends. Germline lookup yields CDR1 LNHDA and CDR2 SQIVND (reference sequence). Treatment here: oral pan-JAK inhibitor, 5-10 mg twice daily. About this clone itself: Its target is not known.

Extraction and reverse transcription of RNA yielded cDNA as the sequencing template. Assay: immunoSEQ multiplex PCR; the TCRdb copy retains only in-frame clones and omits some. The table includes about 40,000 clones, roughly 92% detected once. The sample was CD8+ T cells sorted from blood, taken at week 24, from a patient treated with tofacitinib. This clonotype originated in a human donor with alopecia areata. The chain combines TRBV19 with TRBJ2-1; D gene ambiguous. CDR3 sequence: CASSIGDYSYEQFF. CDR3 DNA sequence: TGTGCCAGTAGTATAGGGGATTACTCGTATGAGCAGTTCTTC.